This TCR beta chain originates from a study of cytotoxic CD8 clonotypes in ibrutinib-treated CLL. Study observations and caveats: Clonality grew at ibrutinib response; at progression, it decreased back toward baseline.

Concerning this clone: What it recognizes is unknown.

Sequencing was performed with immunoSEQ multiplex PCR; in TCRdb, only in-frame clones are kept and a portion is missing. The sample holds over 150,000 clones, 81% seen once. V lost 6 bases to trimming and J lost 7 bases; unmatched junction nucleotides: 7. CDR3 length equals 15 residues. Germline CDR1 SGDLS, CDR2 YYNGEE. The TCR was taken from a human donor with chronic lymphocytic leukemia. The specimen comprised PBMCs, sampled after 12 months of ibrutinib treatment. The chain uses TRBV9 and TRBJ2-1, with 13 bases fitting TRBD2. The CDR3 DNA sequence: TGTGCCAGCACCCTCGGGACTAGCGGGAAAAATGAGCAGTTCTTC. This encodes CASTLGTSGKNEQFF. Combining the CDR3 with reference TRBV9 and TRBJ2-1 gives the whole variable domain DSGVTQTPKHLITATGQRVTLRCSPRSGDLSVYWYQQSLDQGLQFLIQYYNGEERAKGNILERFSAQQFPDLHSELNLSSLELGDSALYFCASTLGTSGKNEQFFGPGTRLTVL.